A single sample gave rise to the 14 T cell receptor beta chains below, sequenced in a study of T cells after yellow fever vaccination. TCRdb re-analysed the 5' RACE reads in MiXCR, keeping a single row per CDR3 protein. The table lists hundreds of thousands of distinct CDR3 sequences, roughly 12% of them singletons, with roughly 18% in the top ten. This specimen consisted of PBMCs, obtained on the day of the first yellow fever vaccination. The origin of the receptors is a man in his late teens or twenties who received the YFV17D yellow fever vaccine.

This chain connects TRBV5-1 to TRBJ1-1; D is undetermined. This CDR3 comprises 16 residues. Looked up from germline, CDR1 is SGHRS and CDR2 is YFSETQ. V was cut by 0 bases and J by 2 bases, with 14 bases left in between. CDR3 in DNA: TGCGCCAGCAGCTTGGCCCCCACACCAGTAAACACTGAAGCTTTCTTT. Translation: CASSLAPTPVNTEAFF.

This clonotype was found a few times. The chain is built from TRBV5-6 and TRBJ1-3; no firm D call. Trimming removed 4 bases from V and 5 bases from J, with 16 bases in between. The germline V gene has CDR1 SGHDT and CDR2 YYEEEE. The length of the CDR3 is 15 residues. CDR3 region: CASSIARVSRNTIYF. Here the CDR3 DNA reads TGTGCCAGCAGCATCGCAAGGGTTTCGCGAAACACCATATATTTT.

This clonotype was detected only a few times. This chain links TRBV28 with TRBJ1-5; 7 nucleotides agree with TRBD1. This CDR3 is 14 amino acids long. V trimming: 6 bases; J trimming: 4 bases; junction bases outside the gene matches: 6. The germline V gene has CDR1 MDHEN and CDR2 SYDVKM. The DNA of the CDR3 is TGTGCCAGCAGCCAGGGGGGGGCGAATCAGCCCCAGCATTTT. Translating it yields CASSQGGANQPQHF.

This sequence joins TRBV12-3 or TRBV12-4 and TRBJ2-5; TRBD2 matches 10 bases. This CDR3 is built from 14 residues. V shed 6 bases, J shed 5 bases, and the junction held 6 bases outside the gene matches. The CDR3 DNA is TGTGCCAGCAGGATTAGCGGGGGGATGGAGACCCAGTACTTC. Translated, it gives CASRISGGMETQYF.

This chain joins TRBV5-1 and TRBJ2-1; tentative D call: TRBD1 (5 bases). Trimming took off 6 bases at V and 3 bases at J, with 10 bases between the two ends. This CDR3 is built from 13 residues. Germline assignment: CDR1 SGHRS and CDR2 YFSETQ. CDR3 nucleotides: TGCGCCAGCATGGAAGGGGTCTACAATGAGCAGTTCTTC. Its translation is CASMEGVYNEQFF.

The CDR3: CASGRDRVFYGYTF. CDR3 DNA sequence: TGTGCCAGCGGTCGGGACAGGGTTTTCTATGGCTACACCTTC. The chain couples TRBV6-1 to TRBJ1-2, with 9 bases identical to TRBD1. Germline-derived CDR1 and CDR2 are MNHNS and SASEGT. This CDR3 has 14 amino acids. J gave up 4 bases and V 8 bases, and 8 bases lay outside the gene matches.

This sequence joins TRBV7-2 and TRBJ1-5; tentative D call: TRBD1 (6 bases). Germline CDR1 is SGHTA and CDR2 is FQGNSA. The CDR3 is 16 residues long. V was trimmed by 5 bases and J by 6 bases, leaving 20 bases between them. The CDR3 here is CASSRSRDIGGQPQHF. Written as DNA, the CDR3 is TGTGCCAGCAGCCGTTCTCGGGACATCGGAGGTCAGCCCCAGCATTTT.

The gene calls are TRBV5-1 and TRBJ2-3; perhaps TRBD2 as D (6 bases). The germline gives CDR1 SGHRS, CDR2 YFSETQ. V lost 4 bases to trimming and J lost 1 base, with 13 bases between them. This CDR3 is 15 amino acids long. DNA of the CDR3: TGCGCCAGCAGCCTGACCGGGACTCGCACAGATACGCAGTATTTT. It is translated as CASSLTGTRTDTQYF.

The sample holds a few counts of this clonotype. The rearrangement uses TRBV6-2 or TRBV6-3 and TRBJ2-3, with TRBD2 matching 7 bases. The CDR3 spans 18 residues. With 2 bases clipped from V and 1 base from J, the junction kept 12 bases outside the gene matches. Germline CDR1 and CDR2: MNHEY and SVGEGT. The CDR3 here is CASSYGGGRLLRTDTQYF. The CDR3 DNA sequence: TGTGCCAGCAGTTACGGCGGGGGACGCCTGCTCCGCACAGATACGCAGTATTTT.

The chain couples TRBV7-9 to TRBJ2-1; D is uncertain. Germline lookup yields CDR1 SEHNR and CDR2 FQNEAQ (reference sequence). Trimming took 1 base from V and 2 from J, leaving 9 bases between them. The CDR3 contains 15 residues. CDR3 in DNA: TGTGCCAGCAGCTTAGTACAGCTCGCCTACAATGAGCAGTTCTTC. Protein: CASSLVQLAYNEQFF.

This clonotype was observed many times. The V call is TRBV4-1, the J call TRBJ2-1; TRBD2 matches 7 bases. Germline V gene lookup returns CDR1 MGHRA and CDR2 YSYEKL. The CDR3 is made up of 16 amino acids. J gave up 4 bases and V 1 base, and 7 bases lay outside the gene matches. CDR3 sequence reads: CASSQATSGVYNEQFF. DNA for the CDR3: TGCGCCAGCAGCCAAGCTACCAGCGGGGTTTACAATGAGCAGTTCTTC.

V gene TRBV12-3 or TRBV12-4 combines with J gene TRBJ1-2; D perhaps matches TRBD1 (5 bases). This CDR3 has 13 amino acids. Trimming removed 0 bases from V and 4 bases from J, with 6 bases in between. Written as DNA, the CDR3 is TGTGCCAGCAGTTTAGCAGGGGCCTATGGCTACACCTTC. This gives the protein CASSLAGAYGYTF.

This clonotype was counted at least ten times. The chain uses TRBV5-1 and TRBJ2-2, with D unresolved. CDR1 SGHRS and CDR2 YFSETQ come from the germline V gene. V lost 3 bases and J 4 bases, leaving 16 bases between the germline ends. The CDR3 is 16 residues long. The CDR3 DNA reads TGCGCCAGCAGCTCCACCAATGAACAACTCACCGGGGAGCTGTTTTTT. Amino acid sequence: CASSSTNEQLTGELFF.

This clonotype was recorded at least ten times. This chain uses TRBV9 with TRBJ1-1; D gene unclear. Germline lookup yields CDR1 SGDLS and CDR2 YYNGEE. CDR3 length equals 14 residues. The germline V and J ends were trimmed by 4 bases and 1 base, with 11 bases remaining between them. This CDR3 reads CASSPPRGNTEAFF. The CDR3 nucleotides read TGTGCCAGCAGCCCTCCCCGAGGGAACACTGAAGCTTTCTTT.